Following are 23 T cell receptor beta chains from one sample sequenced in a study of blood T cell repertoires in COVID-19. Data came from immunoSEQ multiplex PCR; TCRdb stores just in-frame clones and leaves some out. The data show about 300,000 clones, about 85% seen once. The sample taken for sequencing was PBMCs or T cells enriched from blood (not recorded which). The receptors stem from a woman in her twenties or thirties who had recovered from COVID-19.

The rearrangement links TRBV4-1 to TRBJ1-2, with 8 bases lining up with TRBD1. Germline values: CDR1 MGHRA, CDR2 YSYEKL. J was trimmed by 4 bases and V by 3 bases; bases with no gene match: 10. The CDR3 extends over 16 amino acids. For the CDR3, the DNA is TGCGCCAGCAGCCACCCCTTGGACAGGGTAGGCTATGGCTACACCTTC. Protein product: CASSHPLDRVGYGYTF.

This rearrangement joins TRBV7-2 to TRBJ1-5, with D maybe TRBD1 (6 bases). Germline V gives CDR1 SGHTA, CDR2 FQGNSA. V lost 3 bases and J 6 bases, leaving 21 bases between the germline ends. This CDR3 spans 17 amino acids. The CDR3 loop is CASSFLGTISLGQPQHF. The CDR3 DNA is TGTGCCAGCAGCTTTTTAGGGACAATTTCTTTAGGTCAGCCCCAGCATTTT.

This chain uses TRBV4-2 with TRBJ2-7; 7 nucleotides line up with TRBD2. The germline CDR1 and CDR2 sequences are LGHNA and YNFKEQ. J was trimmed by 3 bases and V by 2 bases; bases with no gene match: 7. The CDR3 is made up of 15 amino acids. CDR3 amino acids: CASSQPRDYLYEQYF. The DNA for the CDR3 is TGTGCCAGCAGCCAACCAAGGGACTATCTCTACGAGCAGTACTTC.

The chain links TRBV7-3 to TRBJ1-1, with 7 bases identical to TRBD1. Germline trimming cut 5 bases from V and 6 bases from J; bases unmatched to any gene: 6. The CDR3 sequence is 13 residues long. Germline values: CDR1 SGHTA, CDR2 FQGTGA. CDR3 DNA: TGTGCCAGCAGCAACGACAGGGTCTCTGAAGCTTTCTTT. Translation: CASSNDRVSEAFF.

The J gene is TRBJ1-1, the V gene TRBV7-9; no definite D call. The CDR3 covers 13 residues. Germline V CDR1 and CDR2: SEHNR, FQNEAQ (reference sequence). V was trimmed by 1 base and J by 7 bases, leaving 10 bases between them. Here the CDR3 reads CASSLEPRGEAFF. CDR3 nucleotides: TGTGCCAGCAGCTTAGAGCCCAGAGGTGAAGCTTTCTTT.

V usage is TRBV7-2 and J usage is TRBJ1-4; tentative D call: TRBD1 (6 bases). V lost 6 bases, J lost 8 bases, and 22 bases lay in between. Germline CDR1 reads SGHTA; CDR2 reads FQGNSA. The CDR3 contains 16 residues. The CDR3 DNA follows: TGTGCCAGCAGTTACACGGGGGGCCGACGCGAGGAAAAACTGTTTTTT. Its translation: CASSYTGGRREEKLFF.

The chain carries TRBV6-5 and TRBJ1-3, with a weak D call TRBD1 (5 bases). Germline V CDR1 and CDR2: MNHEY, SVGAGI. The CDR3 has 15 residues. Trimming took off 5 bases at V and 0 bases at J, with 11 bases between the two ends. The CDR3 is CASSPGRVSGNTIYF. In DNA form, the CDR3 reads TGTGCCAGCAGTCCCGGCAGGGTCTCTGGAAACACCATATATTTT.

The V call is TRBV28, the J call TRBJ1-2; 9 nucleotides match TRBD1. The ends lost 5 bases at V and 7 bases at J; junction bases unmatched: 8. Per germline, CDR1 MDHEN and CDR2 SYDVKM. The CDR3 length is 14 residues. The CDR3 DNA reads TGTGCCAGCAGTCCTAACAGGGGGCTGGCTGGCTACACCTTC. Translation: CASSPNRGLAGYTF.

The V gene is TRBV7-9, the J gene TRBJ1-1; D perhaps matches TRBD1 (5 bases). In germline, CDR1 is SEHNR, CDR2 FQNEAQ (reference sequence). The CDR3 spans 15 residues. V was shortened by 5 bases and J by 4 bases, with 17 bases between the two germline ends. This CDR3 is CASSPPGGTATEAFF. The CDR3 nucleotides read TGTGCCAGCAGCCCCCCGGGAGGGACGGCCACTGAAGCTTTCTTT.

The genes are TRBV30 and TRBJ1-2, with D perhaps TRBD1 (6 bases). There are 12 residues in the CDR3. Between the trimmed V and J ends, which lost 3 bases and 13 bases, there was a span of 18 bases. The germline V gene encodes CDR1 GTSNPN and CDR2 SVGIG (reference sequence). The DNA for the CDR3 is TGTGCCTGGAGCGGTAGGGGGAACCCTCTCACCTTC. As protein: CAWSGRGNPLTF.

The chain employs TRBV24-1 and TRBJ2-1; D is unclear. Germline V lookup: CDR1 KGHDR, CDR2 SFDVKD. The V end lost 0 bases, the J end lost 9 bases, and 5 bases lay between the germline ends. The CDR3 sequence is 12 residues long. The CDR3 here is CATSDLSGEQFF. CDR3 DNA sequence: TGTGCCACCAGTGATTTGTCGGGTGAGCAGTTCTTC.

The chain couples TRBV19 to TRBJ1-2; D unclear. Germline-derived CDR1 and CDR2 are LNHDA and SQIVND (reference sequence). V lost 3 bases and J lost 3, with 8 bases in between. The CDR3 contains 13 residues. The CDR3 is CASSIGVDYGYTF. CDR3 coding DNA: TGTGCCAGTAGTATCGGGGTTGACTATGGCTACACCTTC. Combining the CDR3 with reference TRBV19 and TRBJ1-2 gives the whole variable domain DGGITQSPKYLFRKEGQNVTLSCEQNLNHDAMYWYRQDPGQGLRLIYYSQIVNDFQKGDIAEGYSVSREKKESFPLTVTSAQKNPTAFYLCASSIGVDYGYTFGSGTRLTVV.

This clone was observed a handful of times. This chain connects TRBV4-1 to TRBJ1-6, with 7 nucleotides matching TRBD1. Germline assignment: CDR1 MGHRA and CDR2 YSYEKL. The CDR3 loop spans 17 amino acids. Trimming cost V 3 bases and J 7 bases; bases outside gene matches: 12. CDR3 sequence (DNA): TGCGCCAGCAGCCATCTTAGGGGACAGAGGGTAAATTCACCCCTCCACTTT. This gives the protein CASSHLRGQRVNSPLHF.

The chain has TRBV14 and TRBJ2-6; TRBD1 agrees at 10 bases. The germline CDR1 and CDR2 sequences are SGHDN and FVKESK. The CDR3 runs to 18 residues. Trimming at V came to 3 bases and at J to 1 base, leaving 6 bases not matched to a gene. The DNA for the CDR3 is TGTGCCAGCAGCCACCCGGGACAGGGGCCTTCTGGGGCCAACGTCCTGACTTTC. Residues: CASSHPGQGPSGANVLTF. Using reference TRBV14 and TRBJ2-6 for the parts outside the CDR3, the full variable domain is EAGVTQFPSHSVIEKGQTVTLRCDPISGHDNLYWYRRVMGKEIKFLLHFVKESKQDESGMPNNRFLAERTGGTYSTLKVQPAELEDSGVYFCASSHPGQGPSGANVLTFGAGSRLTVL.

This chain links TRBV29-1 with TRBJ1-1, with 7 bases lining up with TRBD1. The germline V gene has CDR1 SQVTM and CDR2 ANQGSEA. Losses at the gene ends were 6 bases for V and 7 bases for J; bases not matched to a gene: 8. The CDR3 totals 12 residues. CDR3 amino acids: CSVPGQQVEAFF. CDR3 sequence (DNA): TGCAGCGTCCCGGGACAGCAAGTTGAAGCTTTCTTT.

The chain has TRBV19 and TRBJ2-3, with D maybe TRBD2 (5 bases). Germline CDR1 is LNHDA and CDR2 is SQIVND (reference sequence). Deletions cut 3 bases from V and 2 bases from J, with 18 bases between. The CDR3 consists of 17 residues. CDR3: CASSIEGARSSTDTQYF. CDR3 in DNA: TGTGCCAGTAGTATCGAGGGTGCCAGGTCGTCCACAGATACGCAGTATTTT.

J is TRBJ1-2 and V is TRBV7-3; TRBD1 matches at 7 bases. Looked up from germline, CDR1 is SGHTA and CDR2 is FQGTGA. The CDR3 loop spans 14 amino acids. The V gene end was trimmed by 2 bases and the J gene end by 3 bases; junction bases not matched to a gene: 3. The CDR3 DNA sequence: TGTGCCAGCAGCTTATTAGGGGGCGACTATGGCTACACCTTC. Amino acids: CASSLLGGDYGYTF.

The chain joins TRBV3-1 (or the pseudogene TRBV3-2) to TRBJ2-1, with D tentatively TRBD1 (8 bases). V was shortened by 1 base and J by 7 bases, with 14 bases between the two germline ends. CDR3 length equals 15 residues. CDR1 is LGHDT and CDR2 is YNNKEL in the germline V gene (reference sequence). DNA for the CDR3: TGTGCCAGCAGCCAAGGGACAGGGAGGGGTAATGAGCAGTTCTTC. Protein sequence: CASSQGTGRGNEQFF.

The chain joins TRBV5-1 to TRBJ2-4; a weak D match, TRBD1 (6 bases). Germline V gives CDR1 SGHRS, CDR2 YFSETQ. Deletions cut 2 bases from V and 7 bases from J, with 10 bases between. The CDR3 consists of 13 residues. The CDR3 protein is CASSLNRENIQYF. As DNA, the CDR3 is TGCGCCAGCAGCTTAAACAGGGAGAACATTCAGTACTTC.

The CDR3 region has the DNA TGCAGCGTTGAAAGGGGCCAGGCTAACTATGGCTACACCTTC. Amino acid sequence: CSVERGQANYGYTF. The chain couples TRBV29-1 to TRBJ1-2, with D perhaps TRBD1 (5 bases). CDR3 length: 14 residues. Germline values: CDR1 SQVTM, CDR2 ANQGSEA. V shed 2 bases and J shed 0 bases, with 10 bases lying between them.

The chain employs TRBV7-2 and TRBJ2-4; TRBD2 matches at 7 bases. The V gene's germline CDR1 is SGHTA and CDR2 FQGNSA. The trim removed 7 bases at V and 1 base at J, leaving 7 bases unmatched. This CDR3 comprises 15 residues. The CDR3 nucleotides are TGTGCCAGCACTCTGGGGGGGTCGGCCAAAAACATTCAGTACTTC. Its protein product is CASTLGGSAKNIQYF.

V usage is TRBV30 and J usage is TRBJ2-7, with D uncertain. Trimming removed 2 bases at V and 0 bases at J, with 17 bases between. This CDR3 region has 16 residues. Germline V lookup: CDR1 GTSNPN, CDR2 SVGIG (reference sequence). CDR3 residues: CAWSFGDAEVSYEQYF. The CDR3 coding sequence is TGTGCCTGGAGTTTTGGCGATGCCGAGGTCTCCTACGAGCAGTACTTC.

The rearrangement links TRBV4-3 to TRBJ2-1; the D is unclear. V lost 0 bases and J 4 bases, leaving 10 bases between the germline ends. There are 15 residues in the CDR3. Germline CDR1 reads LGHNA; CDR2 reads YSLEER. The CDR3 bases are TGCGCCAGCAGCCAAGATCGTTCGGGTTACAATGAGCAGTTCTTC. This gives the protein CASSQDRSGYNEQFF.